One and the same sample provided the 30 T cell receptor beta chains below, sequenced in a study of blood T cell repertoires in COVID-19. TCRdb keeps only in-frame clones here, not all; method: immunoSEQ multiplex PCR. The table lists around 68,000 clones, roughly 87% of them singletons. Material: peripheral blood. Receptors were obtained from a woman aged 50 to 65 with acute or convalescent COVID-19.

This clone was seen only once. The chain recombines TRBV11-3 with TRBJ1-3; 8 bases align to TRBD1. There are 13 residues in the CDR3. V gave up 7 bases and J gave up 7 bases; unmatched junction bases: 6. CDR1 SGHNT and CDR2 YENEEA come from the germline V gene. CDR3 in DNA: TGTGCCAGCAACAGGGGGGTATCGAACACCATATATTTT. Translation gives CASNRGVSNTIYF.

The chain carries TRBV5-1 and TRBJ2-2, with 7 nucleotides matching TRBD1. CDR3 length: 15 residues. Unmatched junction bases numbered 7, after V lost 4 bases and J lost 4 bases. Germline CDR1 is SGHRS and CDR2 is YFSETQ. CDR3 loop: CASSVDRSSTGELFF. The CDR3 DNA is TGCGCCAGCAGCGTGGACAGGTCGAGCACCGGGGAGCTGTTTTTT.

V and J are TRBV11-2 and TRBJ1-2; 7 nucleotides match TRBD1. Germline CDR1 SGHAT, CDR2 FQNNGV. The CDR3 contains 14 residues. V shed 5 bases and J 2 bases; nucleotides not matched to a gene: 5. The chain's CDR3 is CASSHRDRNYGYTF. The CDR3 nucleotides are TGTGCCAGCAGCCACCGGGACAGAAACTATGGCTACACCTTC.

The rearrangement links TRBV30 to TRBJ2-7, with 7 bases matching TRBD2. This CDR3 is 16 amino acids long. The germline V gene has CDR1 GTSNPN and CDR2 SVGIG (reference sequence). The J segment lost 0 bases and the V segment lost 0 bases, leaving 8 bases of the junction unmatched. The CDR3 reads CAWSVWRGGSSYEQYF. For the CDR3, the DNA is TGTGCCTGGAGTGTATGGCGCGGGGGTAGCTCCTACGAGCAGTACTTC.

The chain couples TRBV28 to TRBJ1-1, with D hard to call. There are 13 residues in the CDR3. V gave up 4 bases and J gave up 11 bases, with 17 bases separating them. The V gene's germline CDR1 is MDHEN and CDR2 SYDVKM. The CDR3 protein is CASSWALGEAAFF. The CDR3 nucleotides read TGTGCCAGCAGTTGGGCGCTGGGAGAGGCTGCTTTCTTT.

The rearrangement links TRBV4-1 to TRBJ2-3; TRBD2 agrees at 8 bases. The CDR3 consists of 15 residues. Trimming took 2 bases from V and 6 from J; bases not matched to a gene: 7. The germline CDR1 and CDR2 sequences are MGHRA and YSYEKL. DNA for the CDR3: TGCGCCAGCAGCCAACCCCCGGGGGGGATGGATACGCAGTATTTT. Protein: CASSQPPGGMDTQYF.

The chain carries TRBV11-2 and TRBJ2-5, with TRBD2 matching 8 bases. The V and J ends lost 5 bases and 1 base, in that order; junction bases with no gene match: 9. Germline V gives CDR1 SGHAT, CDR2 FQNNGV. The CDR3 length is 16 residues. DNA of the CDR3: TGTGCCAGCAGCGCCTATGTCGGGGGGGGCCAAGAGACCCAGTACTTC. Translating it yields CASSAYVGGGQETQYF. The full variable domain, rest sourced from reference TRBV11-2 and TRBJ2-5, is EAGVAQSPRYKIIEKRQSVAFWCNPISGHATLYWYQQILGQGPKLLIQFQNNGVVDDSQLPKDRFSAERLKGVDSTLKIQPAKLEDSAVYLCASSAYVGGGQETQYFGPGTRLLVL.

The V and J genes are TRBV11-1 and TRBJ2-5; tentative D call: TRBD1 (6 bases). CDR1 is SGHAT, CDR2 FQDESV, per germline (reference sequence). The CDR3 is made up of 14 amino acids. V lost 6 bases and J 0 bases, leaving 11 bases between the germline ends. Here the CDR3 reads CASSSDRYQETQYF. Written as DNA, the CDR3 is TGTGCCAGCAGTTCCGACAGGTACCAAGAGACCCAGTACTTC. The whole variable domain, filled in from reference TRBV11-1 and TRBJ2-5, reads EAEVAQSPRYKITEKSQAVAFWCDPISGHATLYWYRQILGQGPELLVQFQDESVVDDSQLPKDRFSAERLKGVDSTLKIQPAELGDSAMYLCASSSDRYQETQYFGPGTRLLVL.

The J gene is TRBJ1-5, the V gene TRBV7-9, with TRBD1 identical over 9 bases. Germline assignment: CDR1 SEHNR and CDR2 FQNEAQ (reference sequence). The CDR3 loop spans 15 amino acids. V shed 5 bases, J shed 7 bases, and the junction held 9 bases outside the gene matches. The CDR3, as DNA: TGTGCCAGCAGCGGAGACAGGGGGGGAAGGCAGCCCCAGCATTTT. Its translation: CASSGDRGGRQPQHF.

This clone has only one observation. V gene TRBV30 combines with J gene TRBJ1-5, with D uncertain. This CDR3 contains 11 residues. In germline, CDR1 is GTSNPN, CDR2 SVGIG (reference sequence). V was trimmed by 5 bases and J by 5 bases, leaving 7 bases between them. The CDR3: CAWGRDQPQHF. The CDR3 nucleotides are TGTGCCTGGGGGAGGGATCAGCCCCAGCATTTT.

In its sample, this clone was seen a few times. The rearrangement uses TRBV30 and TRBJ1-4; D gene unclear. V lost 1 base and J lost 3, with 9 bases in between. In germline, CDR1 is GTSNPN, CDR2 SVGIG (reference sequence). The CDR3 contains 14 residues. The CDR3: CAWSGKLSNEKLFF. The CDR3 DNA reads as TGTGCCTGGAGTGGTAAACTGTCTAATGAAAAACTGTTTTTT.

The chain links TRBV19 to TRBJ1-5; 9 bases fit TRBD1. Germline values: CDR1 LNHDA, CDR2 SQIVND (reference sequence). CDR3 length: 16 residues. J was trimmed by 2 bases and V by 4 bases; bases with no gene match: 6. CDR3: CASSKGRTGGNQPQHF. The CDR3 coding sequence is TGTGCCAGTAGTAAGGGGAGGACAGGGGGCAATCAGCCCCAGCATTTT.

J is TRBJ1-1 and V is TRBV6-2 or TRBV6-3; 7 bases agree with TRBD1. The CDR3 is 13 amino acids. J was trimmed by 11 bases and V by 5 bases; bases with no gene match: 11. CDR1 is MNHEY, CDR2 SVGEGT, per germline. The CDR3, as DNA: TGTGCCAGCAGTCCGACAGGGCAGGGGTTGGCTTTCTTT. Protein sequence: CASSPTGQGLAFF.

This clone was found once. This sequence joins TRBV5-1 and TRBJ2-7; 11 bases fit TRBD1. This CDR3 contains 15 residues. Germline CDR1 and CDR2: SGHRS and YFSETQ. J gave up 7 bases and V 6 bases, and 12 bases lay outside the gene matches. The CDR3 DNA sequence: TGCGCCAGCAACCCTGGATCGGGGACAGGGGGTGAGCAGTACTTC. This sequence encodes CASNPGSGTGGEQYF. Full variable domain (missing parts from reference TRBV5-1 and TRBJ2-7): KAGVTQTPRYLIKTRGQQVTLSCSPISGHRSVSWYQQTPGQGLQFLFEYFSETQRNKGNFPGRFSGRQFSNSRSEMNVSTLELGDSALYLCASNPGSGTGGEQYFGPGTRLTVT.

This sequence joins TRBV5-1 and TRBJ2-5; D possibly corresponds to TRBD2 (6 bases). Between the trimmed V and J ends, which lost 4 bases and 4 bases, there was a span of 11 bases. This CDR3 spans 13 amino acids. In germline, CDR1 is SGHRS, CDR2 YFSETQ. CDR3 sequence (DNA): TGCGCCAGCAGCCGGGAGTTCTCAGAGACCCAGTACTTC. Its translation: CASSREFSETQYF.

The J gene is TRBJ2-2, the V gene TRBV5-8, with 9 positions matching TRBD1. The germline V gene encodes CDR1 SGHTS and CDR2 YDEGEE. J lost 6 bases, V lost 4 bases, and 7 bases had no gene match. The CDR3 is 15 amino acids. CDR3 in amino acids: CASSVRDRDAGELFF. The CDR3 DNA reads as TGTGCCAGCAGCGTTCGGGACAGGGACGCCGGGGAGCTGTTTTTT.

The chain combines TRBV7-3 with TRBJ2-2, with 8 bases fitting TRBD2. J gave up 4 bases and V 5 bases, and 3 bases lay outside the gene matches. Germline V lookup: CDR1 SGHTA, CDR2 FQGTGA. There are 14 residues in the CDR3. The CDR3 DNA is TGTGCCAGCAGCCCGGGAGGGGTCACCGGGGAGCTGTTTTTT. The encoded protein is CASSPGGVTGELFF.

V usage is TRBV7-8 and J usage is TRBJ1-1; 9 positions agree with TRBD1. Germline-derived CDR1 and CDR2 are SGHVS and FQNEAQ. This CDR3 spans 16 amino acids. The V gene end was trimmed by 4 bases and the J gene end by 3 bases; junction bases not matched to a gene: 9. The CDR3 coding sequence is TGTGCCAGCAGCTCGCTACAGGGGGCATTGGACACTGAAGCTTTCTTT. This gives the protein CASSSLQGALDTEAFF.

The chain combines TRBV6-5 with TRBJ1-6; D gene uncertain. The germline CDR1 and CDR2 sequences are MNHEY and SVGAGI. The CDR3 extends over 14 amino acids. V lost 2 bases to trimming and J lost 9 bases, with 11 bases between them. This CDR3 is CASSYVGLASPLHF. The DNA of the CDR3 is TGTGCCAGCAGTTACGTGGGTCTAGCTTCACCCCTCCACTTT.

This chain uses TRBV7-6 with TRBJ1-1; no reliable D call. Germline CDR1 and CDR2: SGHVS and FNYEAQ. The CDR3 consists of 13 residues. Trimming cost V 2 bases and J 1 base, with 5 bases left between them. CDR3 DNA: TGTGCCAGCAGCTTAACAGAGAACACTGAAGCTTTCTTT. Amino acid sequence: CASSLTENTEAFF.

This clone was picked up many times. The rearrangement links TRBV28 to TRBJ1-2; D is possibly TRBD1 (5 bases). This CDR3 has 14 amino acids. The V gene's germline CDR1 is MDHEN and CDR2 SYDVKM. V lost 1 base and J lost 8, with 14 bases in between. The CDR3, as DNA: TGTGCCAGCAGTTTATCCCGTGACAGTGTCGGCTACACCTTC. Its translation: CASSLSRDSVGYTF.

V is TRBV6-5 and J is TRBJ2-3; 13 bases fit TRBD2. Germline V gene lookup returns CDR1 MNHEY and CDR2 SVGAGI. The junction had 4 bases not matched to a gene; V was cut back by 5 bases and J by 5 bases. The CDR3 totals 15 residues. Here the CDR3 DNA reads TGTGCCAGCAGTCCCGGACTAGCGGGAGTAGATACGCAGTATTTT. Its protein is CASSPGLAGVDTQYF.

The CDR3 sequence is CASQGVSSGANVLTF. DNA of the CDR3: TGTGCCAGTCAGGGCGTCAGCTCTGGGGCCAACGTCCTGACTTTC. The chain joins TRBV7-3 to TRBJ2-6; weak D call: TRBD1 (5 bases). The CDR3 extends over 15 amino acids. V lost 9 bases to trimming and J lost 0 bases, with 12 bases between them. Per the germline V gene, CDR1 is SGHTA and CDR2 is FQGTGA.

The chain employs TRBV28 and TRBJ2-7; 7 bases agree with TRBD1. CDR3 size: 12 residues. Germline loops: CDR1 MDHEN, CDR2 SYDVKM. With 6 bases clipped from V and 4 bases from J, the junction kept 3 bases outside the gene matches. The CDR3 DNA sequence: TGTGCCAGCAGACCACAGGGGTACGAGCAGTACTTC. Protein: CASRPQGYEQYF.

The chain has TRBV21-1 and TRBJ1-5; the table calls TRBD1, which could not be checked here. TRBV21-1 is tagged as a pseudogene. The CDR3 totals 14 residues. DNA for the CDR3: TGTGCCAGCAGCAAAGGCACAATGAATCAGCCCCAGCATTTT. Translating it yields CASSKGTMNQPQHF.

J is TRBJ1-2 and V is TRBV5-1; 8 bases are a match to TRBD1. Germline V gives CDR1 SGHRS, CDR2 YFSETQ. The trim removed 4 bases at V and 6 bases at J, leaving 20 bases unmatched. This CDR3 has 18 residues. CDR3 residues: CASSGSTGDNYRGDGYTF. CDR3 in DNA: TGCGCCAGCAGCGGATCGACAGGGGATAATTATCGTGGTGATGGCTACACCTTC.

This clone was found once. The CDR3 loop reads CASSFTGFSTDTQYF. The CDR3 DNA follows: TGCGCCAGCAGCTTCACAGGGTTCAGCACAGATACGCAGTATTTT. The rearrangement uses TRBV5-1 and TRBJ2-3; D possibly corresponds to TRBD1 (6 bases). The CDR3 runs to 15 residues. V lost 2 bases and J lost 0, with 10 bases in between. Germline V gene data show CDR1 as SGHRS and CDR2 as YFSETQ.

The V gene is TRBV30, the J gene TRBJ2-7; tentative D call: TRBD1 (6 bases). This CDR3 spans 12 amino acids. Trimming shortened V by 5 bases and J by 9 bases, and 17 bases separated the two germline ends. Germline V gene data show CDR1 as GTSNPN and CDR2 as SVGIG (reference sequence). The CDR3 nucleotides are TGTGCCTGGGAGGGTTTACAGGGCTGGCAGTACTTC. It is translated as CAWEGLQGWQYF.

This clone was seen a few times. The gene calls are TRBV13 and TRBJ2-7, with 9 bases lining up with TRBD1. The CDR3 sequence is 15 residues long. With 3 bases clipped from V and 0 bases from J, the junction kept 3 bases outside the gene matches. Germline lookup yields CDR1 PRHDT and CDR2 FYEKMQ (reference sequence). The CDR3 protein is CASSLRDRVSYEQYF. The CDR3 coding sequence is TGTGCCAGCAGCTTGCGGGACAGGGTCTCCTACGAGCAGTACTTC. Combining the CDR3 with reference TRBV13 and TRBJ2-7 gives the whole variable domain AAGVIQSPRHLIKEKRETATLKCYPIPRHDTVYWYQQGPGQDPQFLISFYEKMQSDKGSIPDRFSAQQFSDYHSELNMSSLELGDSALYFCASSLRDRVSYEQYFGPGTRLTVT.

J is TRBJ2-7 and V is TRBV7-2, with 10 bases fitting TRBD2. V was pared by 7 bases and J by 13 bases, with 16 bases of the junction left unmatched. Germline-derived CDR1 and CDR2 are SGHTA and FQGNSA. This CDR3 has 14 residues. Written as DNA, the CDR3 is TGTGCCAGCACCCTTGGTCCTAGCGGGAGCAGACCTTACTTC. It translates to CASTLGPSGSRPYF.